The 32 T cell receptor beta chains below were found in one sample sequenced in a study of shared clonotypes between healthy human individuals. Clones were sequenced by immunoSEQ multiplex PCR, and TCRdb holds only the in-frame ones, with some missing. This table holds 780,000 or so clones, roughly 72% found once. Sequencing input: memory CD4+ T cells sorted from blood. Described subset: CD45RA-negative fraction. The source is a woman aged 30 to 39 in good health.

Of note for this clone: In the same sample, other DNA sequences code for this CDR3. The gene calls are TRBV11-2 and TRBJ1-2; no firm D call. The CDR3 covers 14 residues. Deletions cut 3 bases from V and 0 bases from J, with 8 bases between. CDR1 is SGHAT, CDR2 FQNNGV, per germline. The CDR3, as DNA: TGTGCCAGCAGCTTTAGGACTGCTAACTATGGCTACACCTTC. The encoded protein is CASSFRTANYGYTF.

A single count supports this clone. The chain combines TRBV19 with TRBJ2-7; a possible D gene is TRBD1 (5 bases). Germline assignment: CDR1 LNHDA and CDR2 SQIVND (reference sequence). V was cut by 6 bases and J by 2 bases, with 14 bases left in between. The CDR3 is made up of 14 amino acids. The CDR3 sequence: CASSRAQGTYEQYF. As DNA, the CDR3 is TGTGCCAGTAGCCGGGCCCAGGGTACCTACGAGCAGTACTTC.

The chain couples TRBV2 to TRBJ2-4; D may be TRBD1 or TRBD2 (5 bases each). With 7 bases removed from V and 4 bases from J, the gap between germline ends came to 17 bases. In germline, CDR1 is SNHLY, CDR2 FYNNEI. The CDR3 is 15 amino acids. This CDR3 reads CASNERGVWKNIQYF. The CDR3 DNA sequence: TGTGCCAGCAATGAGAGGGGAGTGTGGAAAAACATTCAGTACTTC.

The gene calls are TRBV28 and TRBJ1-5; maybe TRBD1 (6 bases). The V end was cut by 8 bases, the J end by 6 bases, with 17 bases between. This CDR3 comprises 14 residues. The V gene's germline CDR1 is MDHEN and CDR2 SYDVKM. The CDR3 region is CASGQGQGRQPQHF. CDR3 nucleotide sequence: TGTGCCAGCGGTCAGGGGCAGGGTCGTCAGCCCCAGCATTTT.

The chain couples TRBV2 to TRBJ2-5; 7 nucleotides match TRBD1. The CDR3 has 15 amino acids. Per the germline V gene, CDR1 is SNHLY and CDR2 is FYNNEI. V was clipped by 7 bases and J by 5 bases; unmatched bases: 13. For the CDR3, the DNA is TGTGCCAGCACTCCTCTTGTAGGGGGCGAGGAGACCCAGTACTTC. Translation: CASTPLVGGEETQYF.

Here the CDR3 DNA reads TGTGCCTGGACCTTAATGGGAGGGGAGACTGAAGCTTTCTTT. It specifies CAWTLMGGETEAFF. This chain connects TRBV30 to TRBJ1-1; a weak D match, TRBD1 (5 bases). The V end was cut by 4 bases, the J end by 5 bases, with 17 bases between. The germline V gene has CDR1 GTSNPN and CDR2 SVGIG (reference sequence). This CDR3 comprises 14 residues.

The chain joins TRBV29-1 to TRBJ2-1; 8 bases fit TRBD2. This CDR3 spans 12 amino acids. V dropped 8 bases and J dropped 8; count of bases not matched to a gene: 8. The germline V gene has CDR1 SQVTM and CDR2 ANQGSEA. The CDR3 DNA is TGCAGCACACGGACTAGCTGGGATGAGCAGTTCTTC. This codes for CSTRTSWDEQFF.

This clone appeared once. The rearrangement joins TRBV7-9 to TRBJ2-6, with D uncertain. The CDR3 sequence is 18 residues long. In germline, CDR1 is SEHNR, CDR2 FQNEAQ (reference sequence). Trimming removed 3 bases at V and 4 bases at J, with 19 bases between. The CDR3 loop is CASSFPRSRVSGANVLTF. The CDR3 DNA reads as TGTGCCAGCAGCTTCCCCCGATCTCGGGTTTCCGGGGCCAACGTCCTGACTTTC.

On this clone: This may be a read error: a much more frequent sequence differs by one nucleotide. In the same sample, other DNA sequences code for this CDR3. V is TRBV21-1 and J is TRBJ2-3; the table's D call TRBD2 went unverified against the DNA. TRBV21-1 is a pseudogene. The CDR3 is made up of 17 amino acids. CDR3 sequence (DNA): TGTGCCAGCAGCAAAGGAGGGGGGCGGGGGCTCACAGATACGCAGTATTTT. As protein: CASSKGGGRGLTDTQYF.

Concerning this clone: Other DNA sequences in this sample translate to the same CDR3. V usage is TRBV18 and J usage is TRBJ2-1; D ambiguous. V dropped 3 bases and J dropped 4 bases, with 4 bases sitting between them. The CDR3 contains 12 residues. CDR1 is KGHSH and CDR2 is LQKENI in the germline V gene. CDR3 nucleotide sequence: TGTGCCAGCTCACCCCATTACAATGAGCAGTTCTTC. It encodes CASSPHYNEQFF.

This clone was detected only a few times. This sequence joins TRBV6-5 and TRBJ2-1; TRBD2 agrees at 12 bases. The germline gives CDR1 MNHEY, CDR2 SVGAGI. The CDR3 runs to 15 residues. The junction had 7 bases not matched to a gene; V was cut back by 3 bases and J by 10 bases. CDR3 sequence: CASSYLLAGGVEQFF. The DNA of the CDR3 is TGTGCCAGCAGTTATTTACTAGCGGGAGGCGTGGAGCAGTTCTTC.

This clone has at least ten counts. The junction departs from the called germline gene at one end, perhaps through a read error. The V call is TRBV27, the J call TRBJ1-2; TRBD1 agrees at 8 bases. Germline CDR1 and CDR2: MNHEY and SMNVEV (reference sequence). The CDR3 extends over 13 amino acids. The CDR3 region has the DNA TGTGCCAGCAGTCCCTCCCTTCAGGGGGCCAGGACATTC. It is translated as CASSPSLQGARTF.

This chain uses TRBV11-3 with TRBJ2-3; D call uncertain. The germline V gene has CDR1 SGHNT and CDR2 YENEEA. The V gene lost 1 base and the J gene lost 5 bases, with 13 bases spanning the gap. The CDR3 spans 15 residues. CDR3 residues: CASSLGGQVLDTQYF. CDR3 nucleotides: TGTGCCAGCAGCTTAGGGGGTCAGGTCCTAGATACGCAGTATTTT.

This clone was detected once. The chain couples TRBV7-2 to TRBJ1-5; tentatively, D is TRBD1 (6 bases). V was clipped by 1 base and J by 2 bases, with 9 bases between them. CDR1 is SGHTA and CDR2 is FQGNSA in the germline V gene. This CDR3 region has 15 residues. Here the CDR3 DNA reads TGTGCCAGCAGCTTAGGGGGGGCTGGCAATCAGCCCCAGCATTTT. Translated: CASSLGGAGNQPQHF.

The rearrangement links TRBV11-1 to TRBJ2-1; a possible D gene is TRBD2 (5 bases). CDR1 and CDR2 (germline): SGHAT, FQDESV (reference sequence). The length of the CDR3 is 13 residues. Trimming removed 5 bases at V and 7 bases at J, with 12 bases between. CDR3 nucleotide sequence: TGTGCCAGCAGCCCCGGACTGTTGAATGAGCAGTTCTTC. This codes for CASSPGLLNEQFF. Full variable domain (missing parts from reference TRBV11-1 and TRBJ2-1): EAEVAQSPRYKITEKSQAVAFWCDPISGHATLYWYRQILGQGPELLVQFQDESVVDDSQLPKDRFSAERLKGVDSTLKIQPAELGDSAMYLCASSPGLLNEQFFGPGTRLTVL.

The DNA for the CDR3 is TGTGCCACCAGCAGAGACCCGGGACGGGTCCAAGAGACCCAGTACTTC. Amino acid sequence: CATSRDPGRVQETQYF. The chain recombines TRBV15 with TRBJ2-5; D is tentatively TRBD1 or TRBD2 (5 bases each). The V and J ends lost 0 bases and 1 base respectively, with 12 bases between them. The CDR3 extends over 16 amino acids. Germline-derived CDR1 and CDR2 are LNHNV and YYDKDF (reference sequence).

The chain carries TRBV7-3 and TRBJ2-7; D not certain. The germline gives CDR1 SGHTA, CDR2 FQGTGA. Trimming shortened V by 6 bases and J by 6 bases, and 9 bases separated the two germline ends. This CDR3 is 11 amino acids long. This CDR3 is CASRTMGEQYF. The CDR3 region has the DNA TGTGCCAGCAGAACAATGGGCGAGCAGTACTTC. Variable domain in full (rest from reference TRBV7-3 and TRBJ2-7): GAGVSQTPSNKVTEKGKYVELRCDPISGHTALYWYRQSLGQGPEFLIYFQGTGAADDSGLPNDRFFAVRPEGSVSTLKIQRTERGDSAVYLCASRTMGEQYFGPGTRLTVT.

This sequence joins TRBV6-6 and TRBJ1-5; D is ambiguous. Per the germline V gene, CDR1 is MNHNY and CDR2 is SVGAGI (reference sequence). The V gene lost 4 bases and the J gene lost 5 bases, with 6 bases spanning the gap. The CDR3 consists of 12 residues. The CDR3 here is CASSLGDQPQHF. The CDR3, as DNA: TGTGCCAGCAGTTTAGGCGATCAGCCCCAGCATTTT.

V and J are TRBV9 and TRBJ2-1; D uncertain. The CDR3 runs to 19 residues. V was shortened by 2 bases and J by 2 bases, with 23 bases between the two germline ends. Germline V gene data show CDR1 as SGDLS and CDR2 as YYNGEE. The CDR3 bases are TGTGCCAGCAGCGTCGTGGCATCCGAAATGACATTGGCCTACAATGAGCAGTTCTTC. As protein: CASSVVASEMTLAYNEQFF.

Ten or more counts support this clone. The chain couples TRBV29-1 to TRBJ1-1; no definite D call. Germline V lookup: CDR1 SQVTM, CDR2 ANQGSEA. Trimming shortened V by 5 bases and J by 11 bases, and 15 bases separated the two germline ends. The CDR3 covers 11 residues. In nucleotides, the CDR3 is TGCAGCGTTTCATGGGAGGTGAGGGCTTTCTTT. This gives the protein CSVSWEVRAFF.

This chain uses TRBV5-1 with TRBJ2-1; D not resolved. Per the germline V gene, CDR1 is SGHRS and CDR2 is YFSETQ. The CDR3 contains 17 residues. Trimming removed 6 bases from V and 8 bases from J, with 27 bases in between. In DNA, the CDR3 is TGCGCCAGCATTTGGGGTGAGGTACGCCGACGAGTCGATGAGCAGTTCTTC. Protein product: CASIWGEVRRRVDEQFF.

This chain connects TRBV2 to TRBJ2-2, with 11 nucleotides matching TRBD2. Germline loops: CDR1 SNHLY, CDR2 FYNNEI. The CDR3 consists of 15 residues. The ends lost 8 bases at V and 7 bases at J; junction bases unmatched: 9. The CDR3 here is CASGKLAGVIGELFF. CDR3 coding DNA: TGTGCCAGCGGAAAACTAGCGGGGGTCATCGGGGAGCTGTTTTTT.

This clone was observed a few times. The chain carries TRBV11-2 and TRBJ2-7; no definite D call. V lost 5 bases and J lost 5, with 16 bases in between. The germline V gene encodes CDR1 SGHAT and CDR2 FQNNGV. The CDR3 is made up of 14 amino acids. CDR3 region: CASSDQAKSHEQYF. The CDR3 DNA sequence: TGTGCCAGCAGCGATCAGGCTAAGAGCCACGAGCAGTACTTC.

This chain uses TRBV27 with TRBJ2-3; 7 bases map to TRBD1. There are 14 residues in the CDR3. After removal of 10 bases from V and 5 bases from J, the junction contained 12 bases not matched to a gene. CDR1 is MNHEY, CDR2 SMNVEV, per germline (reference sequence). Here the CDR3 reads CATRDTGERDTQYF. The CDR3 coding sequence is TGTGCCACCCGAGACACAGGGGAGAGAGATACGCAGTATTTT.

V usage is TRBV15 and J usage is TRBJ2-1; D unclear. The CDR3 has 14 amino acids. Germline V gene sequence: CDR1 LNHNV, CDR2 YYDKDF (reference sequence). V was clipped by 4 bases and J by 5 bases, with 12 bases between them. CDR3: CATSKLTFNNEQFF. As DNA, the CDR3 is TGTGCCACCAGCAAACTGACGTTTAACAATGAGCAGTTCTTC.

This clone appeared once. J is TRBJ2-7 and V is TRBV2, with D perhaps given as TRBD1 or TRBD2 (5 bases each). Germline assignment: CDR1 SNHLY and CDR2 FYNNEI. The CDR3 is 14 residues long. V lost 6 bases and J lost 7, with 19 bases in between. The CDR3 sequence is CASRGDVDFEEQYF. The CDR3 DNA is TGTGCCAGCAGGGGGGACGTGGATTTCGAGGAGCAGTACTTC. Based on the CDR3 plus reference TRBV2 and TRBJ2-7, the full variable domain is EPEVTQTPSHQVTQMGQEVILRCVPISNHLYFYWYRQILGQKVEFLVSFYNNEISEKSEIFDDQFSVERPDGSNFTLKIRSTKLEDSAMYFCASRGDVDFEEQYFGPGTRLTVT.

This rearrangement joins TRBV19 to TRBJ2-1; no definite D call. The CDR3 covers 13 residues. Germline V gene data show CDR1 as LNHDA and CDR2 as SQIVND (reference sequence). The V end was cut by 6 bases, the J end by 4 bases, with 10 bases between. CDR3 protein: CASRRPGYNEQFF. In nucleotides, the CDR3 is TGTGCCAGTAGGCGCCCTGGGTACAATGAGCAGTTCTTC. Full variable domain (outside the CDR3, taken from reference TRBV19 and TRBJ2-1): DGGITQSPKYLFRKEGQNVTLSCEQNLNHDAMYWYRQDPGQGLRLIYYSQIVNDFQKGDIAEGYSVSREKKESFPLTVTSAQKNPTAFYLCASRRPGYNEQFFGPGTRLTVL.

V gene TRBV25-1 combines with J gene TRBJ1-3, with D hard to call. V gave up 1 base and J gave up 0 bases, with 10 bases separating them. Germline values: CDR1 MGHDK, CDR2 SYGVNS. The CDR3 totals 16 residues. The CDR3 spells CASSEFLSNSGNTIYF. In nucleotides, the CDR3 is TGTGCCAGCAGTGAATTTCTGTCTAACTCTGGAAACACCATATATTTT.

The chain combines TRBV6-1 with TRBJ2-7; D remains unclear. V was clipped by 8 bases and J by 0 bases, with 11 bases between them. The germline V gene encodes CDR1 MNHNS and CDR2 SASEGT. The CDR3 runs 13 residues. The CDR3 reads CASAVASSYEQYF. The DNA of the CDR3 is TGTGCCAGCGCGGTGGCTTCCTCCTACGAGCAGTACTTC.

This rearrangement joins TRBV14 to TRBJ2-7; 8 bases are a match to TRBD1. V dropped 3 bases and J dropped 3; count of bases not matched to a gene: 13. The CDR3 totals 17 residues. Looked up from germline, CDR1 is SGHDN and CDR2 is FVKESK. As DNA, the CDR3 is TGTGCCAGCAGCCACAGTCAGGGGGCGAATGGGAGCTACGAGCAGTACTTC. Protein product: CASSHSQGANGSYEQYF.

A remark on this clone: Other DNA sequences in the sample encode the same CDR3. The chain couples TRBV5-1 to TRBJ2-3, with D maybe TRBD1 (5 bases). V was cut by 2 bases and J by 2 bases, with 6 bases left in between. The germline V gene encodes CDR1 SGHRS and CDR2 YFSETQ. CDR3 length: 13 residues. CDR3 region: CASSFGATDTQYF. CDR3 DNA sequence: TGCGCCAGCAGCTTTGGGGCCACAGATACGCAGTATTTT.

This clone was found a few times. The J gene is TRBJ2-6, the V gene TRBV12-5; no clear D. This CDR3 comprises 16 residues. The germline CDR1 and CDR2 sequences are LGHNT and FRNRAP. The V end was cut by 4 bases, the J end by 0 bases, with 10 bases between. In DNA, the CDR3 is TGTGCTAGTGGTTCCCCGTGGTACTCTGGGGCCAACGTCCTGACTTTC. It specifies CASGSPWYSGANVLTF.